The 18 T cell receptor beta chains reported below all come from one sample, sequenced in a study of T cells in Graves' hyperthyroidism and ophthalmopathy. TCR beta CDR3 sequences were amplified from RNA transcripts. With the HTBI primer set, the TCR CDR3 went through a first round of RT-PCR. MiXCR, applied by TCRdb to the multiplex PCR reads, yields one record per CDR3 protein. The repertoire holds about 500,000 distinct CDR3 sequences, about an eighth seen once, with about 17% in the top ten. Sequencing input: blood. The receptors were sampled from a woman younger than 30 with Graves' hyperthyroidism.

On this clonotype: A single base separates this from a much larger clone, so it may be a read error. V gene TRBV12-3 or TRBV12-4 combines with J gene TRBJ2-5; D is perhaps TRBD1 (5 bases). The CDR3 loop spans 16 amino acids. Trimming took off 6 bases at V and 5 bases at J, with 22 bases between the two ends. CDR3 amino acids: CASSVSTAGSVETQYF. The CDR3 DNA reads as TGTGCCAGCAGCGTTTCAACGGCAGGGTCTGTGGAGACCCAGTACTTC.

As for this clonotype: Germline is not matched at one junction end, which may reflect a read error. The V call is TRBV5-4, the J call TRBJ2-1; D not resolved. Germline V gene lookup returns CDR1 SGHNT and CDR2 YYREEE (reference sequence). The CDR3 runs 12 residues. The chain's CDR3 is CASTLGDNEQFF. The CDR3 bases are TGTGCCAGCACCTTGGGTGACAATGAGCAGTTCTTC.

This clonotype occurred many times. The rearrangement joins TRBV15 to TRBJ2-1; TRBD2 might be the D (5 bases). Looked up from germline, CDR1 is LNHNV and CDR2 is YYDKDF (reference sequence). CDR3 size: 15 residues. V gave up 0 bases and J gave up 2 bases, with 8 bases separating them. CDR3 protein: CATSRDLGAYNEQFF. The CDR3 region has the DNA TGTGCCACCAGCAGAGATCTGGGAGCCTACAATGAGCAGTTCTTC.

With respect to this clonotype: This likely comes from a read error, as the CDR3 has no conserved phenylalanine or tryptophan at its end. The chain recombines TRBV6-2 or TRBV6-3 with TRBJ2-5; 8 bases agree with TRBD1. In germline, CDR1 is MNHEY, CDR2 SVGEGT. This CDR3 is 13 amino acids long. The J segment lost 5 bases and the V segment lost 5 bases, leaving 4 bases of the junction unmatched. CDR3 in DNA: TGTGCCAGCAGTCCCACAGGGGGGGAGACCCAGTACCTC. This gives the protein CASSPTGGETQYL.

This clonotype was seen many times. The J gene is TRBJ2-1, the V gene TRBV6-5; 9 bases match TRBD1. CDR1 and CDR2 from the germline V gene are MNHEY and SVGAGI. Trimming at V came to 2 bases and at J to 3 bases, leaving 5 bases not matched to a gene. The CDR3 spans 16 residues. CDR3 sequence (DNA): TGTGCCAGCAGTTACGAGACAGGGGGTTACTACAATGAGCAGTTCTTC. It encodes CASSYETGGYYNEQFF.

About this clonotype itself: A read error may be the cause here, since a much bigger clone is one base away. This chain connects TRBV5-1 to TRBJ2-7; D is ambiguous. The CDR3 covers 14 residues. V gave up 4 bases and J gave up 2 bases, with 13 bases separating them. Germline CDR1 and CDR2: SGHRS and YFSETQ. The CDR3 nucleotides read TGCGCCAGCAGCCCCTCCAGCCAGACCTACGAGCAGTACGTC. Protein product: CASSPSSQTYEQYV.

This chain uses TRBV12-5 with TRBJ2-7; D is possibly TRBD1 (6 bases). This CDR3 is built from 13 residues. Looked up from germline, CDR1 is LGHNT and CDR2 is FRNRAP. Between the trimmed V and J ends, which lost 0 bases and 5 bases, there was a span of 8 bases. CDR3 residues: CASGLVQGDEQYF. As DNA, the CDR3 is TGTGCTAGTGGTTTGGTACAGGGCGACGAGCAGTACTTC.

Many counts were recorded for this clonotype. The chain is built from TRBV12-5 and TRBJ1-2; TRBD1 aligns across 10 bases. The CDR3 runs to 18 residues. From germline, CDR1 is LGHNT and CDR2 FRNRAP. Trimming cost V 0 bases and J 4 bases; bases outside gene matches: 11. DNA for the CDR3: TGTGCTAGTGGTTTGGTTGAAATTAACCGGGACAGGGGCTATGGCTACACCTTC. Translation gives CASGLVEINRDRGYGYTF.

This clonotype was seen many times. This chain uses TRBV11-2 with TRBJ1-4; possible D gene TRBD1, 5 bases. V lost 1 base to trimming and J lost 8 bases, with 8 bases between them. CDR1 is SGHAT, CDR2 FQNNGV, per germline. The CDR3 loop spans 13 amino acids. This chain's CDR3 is CASSLGGREKLFF. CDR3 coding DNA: TGTGCCAGCAGCTTAGGGGGGAGAGAAAAACTGTTTTTT.

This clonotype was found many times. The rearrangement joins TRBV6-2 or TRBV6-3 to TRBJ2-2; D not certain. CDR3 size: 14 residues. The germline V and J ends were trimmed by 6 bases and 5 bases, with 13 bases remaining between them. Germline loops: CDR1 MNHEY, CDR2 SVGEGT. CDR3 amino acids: CASSPTGWTGELFF. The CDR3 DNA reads TGTGCCAGCAGCCCGACGGGTTGGACCGGGGAGCTGTTTTTT.

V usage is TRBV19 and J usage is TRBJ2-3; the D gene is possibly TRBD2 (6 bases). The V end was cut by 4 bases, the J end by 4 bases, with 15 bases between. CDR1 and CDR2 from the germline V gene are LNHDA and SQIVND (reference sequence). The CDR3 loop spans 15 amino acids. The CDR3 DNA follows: TGTGCCAGTAGTAATGGAGGGAATATCGCAGATACGCAGTATTTT. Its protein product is CASSNGGNIADTQYF.

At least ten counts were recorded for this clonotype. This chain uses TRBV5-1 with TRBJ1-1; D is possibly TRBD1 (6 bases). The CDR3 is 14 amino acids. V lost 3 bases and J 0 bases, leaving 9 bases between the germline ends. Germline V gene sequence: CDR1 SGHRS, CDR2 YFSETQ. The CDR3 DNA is TGCGCCAGCAGCTGGGGGCGGTTGAACACTGAAGCTTTCTTT. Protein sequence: CASSWGRLNTEAFF.

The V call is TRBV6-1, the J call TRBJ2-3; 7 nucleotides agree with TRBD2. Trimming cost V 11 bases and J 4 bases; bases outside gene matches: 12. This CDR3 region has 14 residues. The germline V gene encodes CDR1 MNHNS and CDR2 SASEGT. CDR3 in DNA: TGTGCCGGGGAGGGCGAGTCCGAAGCAGATACGCAGTATTTT. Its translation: CAGEGESEADTQYF.

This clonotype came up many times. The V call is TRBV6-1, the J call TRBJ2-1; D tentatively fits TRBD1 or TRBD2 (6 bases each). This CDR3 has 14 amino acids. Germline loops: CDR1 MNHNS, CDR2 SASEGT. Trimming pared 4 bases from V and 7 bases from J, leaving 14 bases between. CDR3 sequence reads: CASSGGAGRNEQFF. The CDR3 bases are TGTGCCAGCAGTGGGGGGGCAGGGCGGAATGAGCAGTTCTTC.

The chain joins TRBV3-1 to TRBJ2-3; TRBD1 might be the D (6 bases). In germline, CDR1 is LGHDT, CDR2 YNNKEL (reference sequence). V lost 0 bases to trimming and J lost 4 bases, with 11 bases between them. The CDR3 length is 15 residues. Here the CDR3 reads CASSQEGTTPDTQYF. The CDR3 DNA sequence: TGTGCCAGCAGCCAAGAGGGGACAACCCCAGATACGCAGTATTTT.

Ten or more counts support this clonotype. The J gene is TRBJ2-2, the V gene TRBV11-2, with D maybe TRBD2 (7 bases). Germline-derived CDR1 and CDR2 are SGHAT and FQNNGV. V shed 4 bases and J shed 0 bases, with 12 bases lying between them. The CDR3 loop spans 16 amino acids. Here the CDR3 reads CASSSRGGTNTGELFF. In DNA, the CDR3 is TGTGCCAGCAGCTCGAGGGGGGGGACGAACACCGGGGAGCTGTTTTTT.

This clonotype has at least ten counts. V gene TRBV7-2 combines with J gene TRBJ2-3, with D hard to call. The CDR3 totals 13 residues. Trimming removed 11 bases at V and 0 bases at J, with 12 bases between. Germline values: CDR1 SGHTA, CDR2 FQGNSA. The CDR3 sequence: CAPPAPSTDTQYF. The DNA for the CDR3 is TGTGCCCCCCCGGCCCCTAGCACAGATACGCAGTATTTT. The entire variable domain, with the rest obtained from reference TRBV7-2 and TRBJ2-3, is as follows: GAGVSQSPSNKVTEKGKDVELRCDPISGHTALYWYRQSLGQGLEFLIYFQGNSAPDKSGLPSDRFSAERTGGSVSTLTIQRTQQEDSAVYLCAPPAPSTDTQYFGPGTRLTVL.

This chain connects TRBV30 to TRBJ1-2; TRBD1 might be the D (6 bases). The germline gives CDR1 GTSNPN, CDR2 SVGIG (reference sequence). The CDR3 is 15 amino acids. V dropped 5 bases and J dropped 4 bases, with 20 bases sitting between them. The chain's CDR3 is CAWSLGGAQVYGYTF. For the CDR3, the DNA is TGTGCCTGGTCCCTGGGGGGGGCGCAGGTCTATGGCTACACCTTC. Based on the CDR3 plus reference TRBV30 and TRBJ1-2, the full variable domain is SQTIHQWPATLVQPVGSPLSLECTVEGTSNPNLYWYRQAAGRGLQLLFYSVGIGQISSEVPQNLSASRPQDRQFILSSKKLLLSDSGFYLCAWSLGGAQVYGYTFGSGTRLTVV.